The clone carrying this T cell receptor (beta chain) was recorded many times. Antigen specificity is unknown. The V gene's germline CDR1 is KGHSH and CDR2 LQKENI. The V and J ends lost 2 bases and 3 bases respectively, with 16 bases between them. The CDR3 covers 16 residues. The PBMCs studied were ones that came from 10 ml fresh peripheral blood. TCR beta CDR3 regions were amplified from RNA transcripts. In the first-round RT-PCR of the TCR CDR3, the HTBI primer set was used. Using its own MiXCR run on the multiplex PCR reads, TCRdb lists one record per CDR3 protein. The sample lists around 490,000 distinct CDR3 sequences; roughly 21% were seen once. The data are from a study of T cells in Graves' hyperthyroidism and ophthalmopathy. General observations from the study: Ophthalmopathy and stable hyperthyroidism were told apart by a 13 V-J model.

The sample comprised blood. The clonotype comes from a man aged 35 to 55 with Graves' ophthalmopathy. The rearrangement joins TRBV18 to TRBJ2-5; possible D gene TRBD1, 5 bases. CDR3 loop: CASSPGLLAGKETQYF. Written as DNA, the CDR3 is TGTGCCAGCTCACCAGGTCTCTTGGCAGGGAAAGAGACCCAGTACTTC.